This entry lists 17 T cell receptor beta chains sequenced from one sample in a study of shared clonotypes between healthy human individuals. Here immunoSEQ multiplex PCR was the method, and the copy in TCRdb shows in-frame clones only, minus some. Here the sample spans 2 million to 2.5 million clones, approximately 90% being singletons. Sequenced sample: naive CD4+ T cells from PBMCs. As for subset: CD45RA+ positively selected. The source is a man younger than 30 in good health. Some clones in this sample may be carry-over from other donors' samples.

V usage is TRBV7-8 and J usage is TRBJ1-2; TRBD1 is a possible D gene (5 bases). CDR1 SGHVS and CDR2 FQNEAQ come from the germline V gene. The CDR3 runs 16 residues. The V end lost 4 bases, the J end lost 4 bases, and 19 bases lay between the germline ends. The CDR3 loop is CASSSQGFNGRYGYTF. In DNA, the CDR3 is TGTGCCAGCAGCTCTCAGGGATTCAACGGGCGCTATGGCTACACCTTC.

This chain joins TRBV5-1 and TRBJ2-5; D possibly matches TRBD1 or TRBD2 (5 bases each). The V gene's germline CDR1 is SGHRS and CDR2 YFSETQ. The germline V and J ends were trimmed by 3 bases and 4 bases, with 10 bases remaining between them. The CDR3 length is 13 residues. CDR3 DNA: TGCGCCAGCAGCTGGGGGATGGGAGAGACCCAGTACTTC. Amino acids: CASSWGMGETQYF.

This clone was seen a single time. The chain uses TRBV5-1 and TRBJ2-1; 7 bases align to TRBD1. Germline V gene lookup returns CDR1 SGHRS and CDR2 YFSETQ. The CDR3 is made up of 13 amino acids. After removal of 5 bases from V and 1 base from J, the junction contained 0 bases not matched to a gene. In DNA, the CDR3 is TGCGCCAGCAGGGACAGGTCCTACAATGAGCAGTTCTTC. Translation: CASRDRSYNEQFF.

This chain uses TRBV7-9 with TRBJ2-1, with 7 bases fitting TRBD2. Germline lookup yields CDR1 SEHNR and CDR2 FQNEAQ (reference sequence). The CDR3 contains 16 residues. V gave up 5 bases and J gave up 2 bases; unmatched junction bases: 9. CDR3 sequence: CASSRTSVEPYNEQFF. DNA for the CDR3: TGTGCCAGCAGCCGAACTAGCGTCGAGCCCTACAATGAGCAGTTCTTC.

With respect to this clone: Other DNA sequences of this sample code for an identical CDR3. The chain has TRBV7-2 and TRBJ2-1; possible D gene TRBD2, 6 bases. The length of the CDR3 is 13 residues. Germline V gene data show CDR1 as SGHTA and CDR2 as FQGNSA. Trimming took off 5 bases at V and 5 bases at J, with 10 bases between the two ends. The CDR3 DNA follows: TGTGCCAGCAGCCGGAGGAGGGACAATGAGCAGTTCTTC. As protein: CASSRRRDNEQFF. The full variable domain, completed using reference TRBV7-2 and TRBJ2-1, is GAGVSQSPSNKVTEKGKDVELRCDPISGHTALYWYRQSLGQGLEFLIYFQGNSAPDKSGLPSDRFSAERTGGSVSTLTIQRTQQEDSAVYLCASSRRRDNEQFFGPGTRLTVL.

The chain employs TRBV11-2 and TRBJ2-7, with 12 bases matching TRBD1. The germline gives CDR1 SGHAT, CDR2 FQNNGV. The junction had 4 bases not matched to a gene; V was cut back by 4 bases and J by 6 bases. The CDR3 is made up of 14 amino acids. CDR3 amino acids: CASSWGQGAREQYF. The CDR3 coding sequence is TGTGCCAGCAGCTGGGGACAGGGGGCGCGCGAGCAGTACTTC.

On this clone: The same CDR3 can be traced to other DNA sequences in this sample. The V and J genes are TRBV5-1 and TRBJ2-3; TRBD2 is a possible D gene (6 bases). Germline V lookup: CDR1 SGHRS, CDR2 YFSETQ. Trimming left V 0 bases short and J 4 bases short, with 9 bases between. CDR3 length equals 14 residues. The chain's CDR3 is CASSLDGSADTQYF. As DNA, the CDR3 is TGCGCCAGCAGCTTGGACGGGAGCGCAGATACGCAGTATTTT.

This chain links TRBV5-1 with TRBJ1-2; 8 bases line up with TRBD1. The CDR3 is 12 residues long. The germline V gene encodes CDR1 SGHRS and CDR2 YFSETQ. Trimming at V came to 2 bases and at J to 7 bases, leaving 1 base not matched to a gene. Written as DNA, the CDR3 is TGCGCCAGCAGCTTCGGACAGGGTGGCTACACCTTC. It encodes CASSFGQGGYTF.

The chain recombines TRBV11-1 with TRBJ2-3; D tentatively fits TRBD1 or TRBD2 (5 bases each). Per germline, CDR1 SGHAT and CDR2 FQDESV (reference sequence). Trimming took off 2 bases at V and 4 bases at J, with 13 bases between the two ends. The CDR3 has 15 residues. The CDR3 DNA sequence: TGTGCCAGCAGCTTATACCCGGGGCCGGCAGATACGCAGTATTTT. Amino acid sequence: CASSLYPGPADTQYF.

This chain uses TRBV14 with TRBJ2-5; 9 bases line up with TRBD1. CDR1 SGHDN and CDR2 FVKESK come from the germline V gene. This CDR3 spans 16 amino acids. Trimming took 2 bases from V and 5 from J; bases not matched to a gene: 9. CDR3 protein: CASSQLPGQGRETQYF. The DNA for the CDR3 is TGTGCCAGCAGCCAACTTCCGGGACAGGGTAGGGAGACCCAGTACTTC.

V usage is TRBV28 and J usage is TRBJ1-2; D is undetermined. The CDR3 sequence is 13 residues long. V lost 6 bases and J lost 8, with 16 bases in between. Germline V lookup: CDR1 MDHEN, CDR2 SYDVKM. The CDR3 here is CASSKTPDAGYTF. CDR3 DNA sequence: TGTGCCAGCAGCAAGACGCCTGACGCAGGCTACACCTTC.

V gene TRBV25-1 combines with J gene TRBJ1-2; the D is unclear. This CDR3 contains 11 residues. V lost 7 bases to trimming and J lost 6 bases, with 9 bases between them. The V gene's germline CDR1 is MGHDK and CDR2 SYGVNS. The CDR3: CASIDSHGYTF. The CDR3 nucleotides read TGTGCCAGCATCGATAGTCATGGCTACACCTTC.

The genes are TRBV1 and TRBJ2-5. TRBV1 is reported as a pseudogene. The CDR3 length is 17 residues. The CDR3 DNA is TGCACCAGCAGCCAAGGGCCGTTCGCCCGGCGACAAGAGACCCAGTACTTC. Residues: CTSSQGPFARRQETQYF.

With respect to this clone: Other DNA sequences within the sample encode an identical CDR3. The rearrangement uses TRBV5-8 and TRBJ2-3; D ambiguous. The CDR3 is 14 residues long. The germline gives CDR1 SGHTS, CDR2 YDEGEE. Trimming cost V 4 bases and J 6 bases, with 15 bases left between them. The CDR3 here is CASSQQTGSDTQYF. The CDR3 DNA reads as TGTGCCAGCAGCCAACAAACTGGGTCGGATACGCAGTATTTT. Full variable domain (missing parts from reference TRBV5-8 and TRBJ2-3): EAGVTQSPTHLIKTRGQQATLRCSPISGHTSVYWYQQALGLGLQFLLWYDEGEERNRGNFPPRFSGRQFPNYSSELNVNALELEDSALYLCASSQQTGSDTQYFGPGTRLTVL.

The rearrangement uses TRBV30 and TRBJ2-1; 7 bases agree with TRBD2. This CDR3 spans 11 amino acids. J was trimmed by 12 bases and V by 3 bases; bases with no gene match: 5. Germline lookup yields CDR1 GTSNPN and CDR2 SVGIG (reference sequence). The CDR3 coding sequence is TGTGCCTGGAGAGAAGCGGGGACGCAGTTCTTC. Its translation: CAWREAGTQFF.

The V and J genes are TRBV4-3 and TRBJ1-2; TRBD1 matches at 10 bases. CDR3 size: 16 residues. Germline CDR1 reads LGHNA; CDR2 reads YSLEER. With 0 bases clipped from V and 4 bases from J, the junction kept 5 bases outside the gene matches. CDR3 bases: TGCGCCAGCAGCCAAGATAGGGGACAGGGGACCTATGGCTACACCTTC. Translation gives CASSQDRGQGTYGYTF.

The chain joins TRBV5-1 to TRBJ2-1, with 7 bases aligning to TRBD1. The junction had 10 bases not matched to a gene; V was cut back by 2 bases and J by 8 bases. This CDR3 contains 15 residues. Germline loops: CDR1 SGHRS, CDR2 YFSETQ. The chain's CDR3 is CASSFFDRDNDEQFF. In nucleotides, the CDR3 is TGCGCCAGCAGCTTCTTCGACAGGGATAACGATGAGCAGTTCTTC.